This T cell receptor (beta chain) came from a study of patients and donors after allogeneic stem cell transplantation. Germline V gives CDR1 SGHDT, CDR2 YYEEEE. This CDR3 region has 14 residues. TCRdb recomputed calls from the RT-PCR reads with MiXCR, one row per CDR3 protein. The table includes 410,000 or so distinct CDR3 sequences, roughly 16% detected once. Remarks on this clonotype: One end of the junction fails to match germline, which may point to a read error.

This TCR derives from a human donor who was either an allogeneic HSCT recipient or a stem cell or donor lymphocyte infusion donor (not recorded which). It is not recorded whose cells these are; they may come from a transplant donor. This sequence joins TRBV5-6 and TRBJ2-1; D gene uncertain. The material sequenced was blood, either unsorted or a sorted T cell fraction (not recorded which). The CDR3 coding sequence is TGTGCCAGAAGCTTCGACGTCGCCTACAATGAGCAGTTCTTC. This sequence encodes CARSFDVAYNEQFF.